The entry that follows covers one T cell receptor (beta chain) sequence. This clone has only a few counts. Its antigen is not yet known. No much larger clone is present one base from it, and per-base qualities are unavailable. This sample stems from a study of hypomethylating agent response in myelodysplastic syndrome (dated by TCRdb to the early 2020s). Some background on the complete study: The hypomethylating agent given was azacitidine in about 75% of the 11 patients and decitabine in 3 of 11 patients. Complete response or hematologic improvement counted as response, and patients meeting neither criterion were classed as non-responders. On average the patients were approximately 67 +/- 5.9 years old, and a diploid cytogenetic profile was seen most often. Complete response or hematologic improvement was achieved by six patients, and about 5 patients were classified as non-responders. Among the myelodysplastic syndrome patients in the cohort, several were male and 2 were female. TET2 mutation was identified most frequently, being present in 5 of 11 patients. Overall results and qualifications from the work: After hypomethylating agent treatment, no significant change in richness, rarefaction diversity or clonality was seen, either across all patients or within response groups. The cohort was small, with only about 10 patients analyzed. Responders more often showed novel clonotypes emerging, while non-responders displayed more contracted clonotypes after treatment. The shared GLIPH2 clusters might recognize novel MDS antigens, but this possibility was not confirmed and requires experimental validation. Because the healthy control donors and the MDS patients were not matched by age, the comparison between MDS and healthy samples could have been affected.

Libraries were made using the immunoSEQ multiplex PCR assay. Sequencing was run at survey resolution with two replicates of roughly 200 ng each, for a total of roughly 400 ng of DNA per sample. Rearranged TCRB sequences in genomic DNA were detected with the hsTCRB kit, which uses multiplex PCR primers directed at V and J genes. The CDR3 region was amplified in a first PCR of around 32 cycles using the QIAGEN Multiplex PCR Kit. A second PCR of around 8 cycles attached sample barcodes and Illumina adapters to each replicate. Pooled libraries were quantified with a QuantStudio 6 and the KAPA library quantification kit. About 15 pM of pooled libraries was sequenced on an Illumina MiSeq using 156-cycle single-end reads plus a 15-cycle index read. For the original study's pipeline: Of roughly 180,000 unique clonotypes, roughly 1.5% were flagged by VDJdb annotation as previously reported viral-epitope-specific. Raw reads were processed into normalized, annotated TCRB repertoires with the immunoSEQ Data Assistant and immunoSEQ Analyzer. Clonotypes were analyzed with BioAnalyzer and version 0.6.5 of the immunarch R package. Every repertoire was downsampled to the clone count of the smallest repertoire before richness was estimated. Clonotypes were classified as expanded, contracted or novel by Fisher's exact tests, with novel defined as zero frequency before treatment. Significantly changed CDR3 beta sequences were clustered with GLIPH2 at simulation_depth=1000 and kmer_min_depth=3, and CDR3s shorter than five residues were left out. TCRdb stores this immuneACCESS table with in-frame sequences only. Part of the clones is absent; in the studies checked, under half of the shortfall reflects unresolved V genes, and no reason is known for the rest. V and J calls and clone size are given by that table; D and trimming were obtained from the DNA. Counted in this sample were about 10,000 clones; approximately 86% of them appeared once. Roughly 4% of the sample goes to the ten largest clones.

Bulk bone marrow was analyzed without sorting T-cell subsets. Bone marrow from some 11 myelodysplastic syndrome patients was immunosequenced for TCR beta CDR3 regions before and after hypomethylating agent therapy. Each patient contributed a baseline bone marrow plus two to three bone marrows at different post-treatment timepoints for longitudinal repertoire tracking. Genomic DNA was extracted from whole bone marrow, and quality was checked by TapeStation, NanoDrop OneC and PicoGreen assays. Reading the germline V gene gives CDR1 MNHNS and CDR2 SASEGT. V was cut back by 6 bases and J by 5 bases, leaving a gap of 13 bases between them. The CDR3 runs 13 amino acids, cysteine and phenylalanine included. CDR3 DNA is the only sequence kept; it has 39 bases, read in frame from the first base.

The V and J segments used are TRBV6-1 and TRBJ1-2; TRBD1 is possibly the D segment (5 matching bases). The material sequenced was bone marrow, taken before or after starting hypomethylating agent treatment for myelodysplastic syndrome (not recorded which). The sequence derives from a human donor with myelodysplastic syndrome. At the DNA level, the sequence is TGTGCCAGCAGGGAGCCAGGGCCTTATGGCTACACCTTC. It specifies CASREPGPYGYTF.